This entry features one T cell receptor (beta chain) sequence. Only a few counts were recorded for this clone. Its antigen specificity is not known. The sample holds no much larger clone one base away, and base qualities are not on file. Its CDR3 holds 12 amino acids, cysteine through phenylalanine. Solely the CDR3 DNA is kept, with 36 bases framed from the first base. V is cut by 3 bases and J by 8 bases, and the space between the germline ends is 10 bases. For CDR1 and CDR2, the germline V gene lists MNHEY and SVGAGI. The entire isolated RNA was reverse transcribed using the High Capacity cDNA Reverse Transcription Kit, and thus expressed TCRB transcripts were sequenced. Deep immunoSEQ sequencing was applied to naive, central memory and regulatory T cell samples, giving an average of about 3.4 million total reads per sample. Sorted cells were lysed in RLT buffer, and RNA was extracted using DNase-treated RNeasy Micro or Mini kits according to cell number. Each cell subset was processed on its own to prevent cross-contamination, while patient and healthy donor samples were processed together. TCRB sequences were amplified from cDNA with the immunoSEQ multiplex PCR, producing 87-bp fragments spanning the CDR3 region. The amplicons were sequenced using the Illumina HiSeq platform. The authors' pipeline ran thus. Synthetic template baselines were used to correct PCR bias computationally, reads within Hamming distance 2 were collapsed, and singletons that could not be merged were discarded. By aligning reads against IMGT, V, D and J genes, CDR3 length, and insertions or deletions at six rearrangement sites were assigned. Within each subset, clonotype counts were normalized to sorted cell number, after which true diversity and Gini coefficients were computed with the tcR R package. Repertoire sharing was quantified using the overlap coefficient calculated on TCRB nucleotide sequences. Out-of-frame TCRB sequences from naive cells were analyzed to stand in for the pre-selection repertoire. TCRdb stores this immuneACCESS table with in-frame sequences only. Part of the clones is absent; in the studies checked, under half of the shortfall reflects unresolved V genes, and no reason is known for the rest. D and trimming come from the DNA, and the V and J calls and clone size come from that table. Across this sample there are under 950,000 clones, with 15% to 20% seen only once. The ten largest clonotypes hold around 0.02% of the sample.

This entry is derived from a study of beta chain features in type 1 diabetes (dated by TCRdb to 2016 to 2019). Study-wide context: No differences in mean age, gender distribution, total cell number or subset yield were found between patients and healthy donors. Across all samples, almost 110 million sorted cells were examined, and cell number per subset correlated strongly with RNA yield. The study compared TCRB repertoires of sorted circulating CD4+ T cell subsets between recently diagnosed type 1 diabetes patients and matched healthy donors. Naive and central memory subsets were obtained from all 28 donors, but regulatory and stem cell-like memory subsets were isolated from only 8 patients and roughly 8 healthy donors. Study-wide findings and limitations: PCR might favor shorter templates, but patient and control samples were amplified and corrected together, so any skew would affect both groups equally. Naive, central memory and regulatory TCRB repertoires appeared more similar among patients than among healthy donors. Type 1 diabetes patients showed a moderate but significant shortening of TCRB CDR3 length in all four CD4+ subsets. HLA sub-analyses involved small numbers of individuals, so any influence of HLA type on TCRB rearrangement remained unresolved. Because cDNA was sequenced instead of genomic DNA, highly expressing activated cells could be over-represented, though the groups showed no difference in activation or CD3 levels. At VDJ recombination sites, type 1 diabetes patients had fewer insertions and more deleted nucleotides, which implies abnormalities in thymic rearrangement.

From each donor, a single peripheral blood sample of about 100 mL on average was drawn into heparinised tubes. A BD FACSAria II and a panel including CD45RO, CCR7, CD25, CD127, CD95 and CD27 were used to sort naive, central memory, regulatory and stem cell-like memory CD4+ T cells. Every sorted population had a purity above 95%. Right away, PBMCs were isolated by Lymphoprep density gradient centrifugation and were stained directly, with no culture step. To minimize batch effects, samples were stained and sorted in pairs, one healthy donor with one patient per experiment. The clonotype originates from a woman under 30 in good health. The chain employs TRBV6-5 and TRBJ1-2; too little of a D gene remains to name it. The sequenced sample consisted of naive CD4+ T cells from blood. Sample cell subset or site, as interpreted from the label and publication: true naive CD4+ T cells. The CDR3 region has the sequence CASSYRNGGYTF. Read as DNA, the sequence is TGTGCCAGCAGTTATAGGAACGGCGGCTACACCTTC.